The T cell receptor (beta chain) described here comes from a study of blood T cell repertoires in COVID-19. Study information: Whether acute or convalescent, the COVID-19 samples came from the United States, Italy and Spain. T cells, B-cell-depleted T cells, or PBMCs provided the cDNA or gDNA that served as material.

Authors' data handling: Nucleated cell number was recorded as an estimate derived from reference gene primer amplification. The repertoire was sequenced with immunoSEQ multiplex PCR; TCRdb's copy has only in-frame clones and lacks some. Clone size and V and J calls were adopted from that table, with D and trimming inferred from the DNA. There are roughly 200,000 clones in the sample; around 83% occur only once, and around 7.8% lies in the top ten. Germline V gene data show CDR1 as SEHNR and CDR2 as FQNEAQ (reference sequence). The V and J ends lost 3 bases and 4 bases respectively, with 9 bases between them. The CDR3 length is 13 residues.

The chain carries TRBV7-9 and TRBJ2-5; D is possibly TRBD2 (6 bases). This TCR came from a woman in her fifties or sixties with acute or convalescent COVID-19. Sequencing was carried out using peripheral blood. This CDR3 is CASSLAGTETQYF. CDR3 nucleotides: TGTGCCAGCAGCTTGGCGGGAACAGAGACCCAGTACTTC.